This entry lists 19 T cell receptor beta chains sequenced from one sample in a study of response to subunit inactivated influenza vaccine. TCRdb called the RT-PCR reads again in MiXCR, with one record for every CDR3 protein. Of hundreds of thousands of distinct CDR3 sequences in the sample, more than 15% were seen once. The specimen comprised PBMCs from blood, sampled 12 days after vaccination. These receptors were taken from a man aged 45-65 years who received an inactivated influenza vaccine.

This clonotype turned up a few times. The V and J genes are TRBV5-6 and TRBJ2-2; D possibly corresponds to TRBD1 (5 bases). The CDR3 contains 17 residues. Germline loops: CDR1 SGHDT, CDR2 YYEEEE. V was pared by 3 bases and J by 3 bases, with 18 bases between. CDR3 region: CASSWTPFGQDTGELFF. The CDR3 region has the DNA TGTGCCAGCAGCTGGACACCCTTCGGACAAGACACCGGGGAGCTGTTTTTT.

This clonotype has more than one count but fewer than ten. The chain couples TRBV6-1 to TRBJ2-7; 10 bases map to TRBD1. CDR3 size: 15 residues. Per germline, CDR1 MNHNS and CDR2 SASEGT. Trimming removed 6 bases from V and 3 bases from J; junction bases left unmatched: 8. This CDR3 reads CASRLSRDRGYEQYF. The DNA of the CDR3 is TGTGCCAGCAGATTGAGCCGGGACAGGGGCTACGAGCAGTACTTC.

This clonotype was counted only a few times. The rearrangement joins TRBV20-1 to TRBJ2-5; TRBD1 or TRBD2 may be the D gene (6 bases each). The ends were cut back, 3 bases at V and 9 bases at J, with 20 bases in the middle. The CDR3 spans 14 residues. Germline V lookup: CDR1 DFQATT, CDR2 SNEGSKA (reference sequence). The chain's CDR3 is CSASRATGSGAQYF. CDR3 bases: TGCAGTGCTAGTCGAGCGACAGGATCGGGGGCCCAGTACTTC.

This clonotype was counted only a few times. The V call is TRBV6-5, the J call TRBJ2-2; no definite D call. Trimming removed 3 bases from V and 0 bases from J, with 11 bases in between. The CDR3 has 16 amino acids. The germline gives CDR1 MNHEY, CDR2 SVGAGI. The CDR3 spells CASSYAPGPNTGELFF. The DNA of the CDR3 is TGTGCCAGCAGTTATGCCCCAGGCCCGAACACCGGGGAGCTGTTTTTT.

The V gene is TRBV29-1, the J gene TRBJ2-5; tentative D call: TRBD2 (6 bases). CDR3 length: 13 amino acids. Germline lookup yields CDR1 SQVTM and CDR2 ANQGSEA. The V end lost 3 bases, the J end lost 1 base, and 9 bases lay between the germline ends. CDR3 in amino acids: CSVEWGVQETQYF. In DNA, the CDR3 is TGCAGCGTTGAGTGGGGGGTCCAAGAGACCCAGTACTTC.

The V and J genes are TRBV6-6 and TRBJ1-3, with D hard to call. The V end lost 6 bases, the J end lost 8 bases, and 14 bases lay between the germline ends. Germline CDR1 and CDR2: MNHNY and SVGAGI (reference sequence). The CDR3 contains 13 residues. CDR3 amino acids: CASSQKGGDTIYF. CDR3 nucleotides: TGTGCCAGCAGCCAAAAAGGCGGGGACACCATATATTTT.

There are many counts of this clonotype. V and J are TRBV5-1 and TRBJ1-6, with D possibly TRBD1 on 6 matching bases. This CDR3 spans 15 amino acids. The V end was cut by 4 bases, the J end by 11 bases, with 19 bases between. Germline assignment: CDR1 SGHRS and CDR2 YFSETQ. The CDR3 DNA is TGCGCCAGCAGCGAGGGGGGGCAGCGGCGGGCACCCCTCCACTTT. Amino acid sequence: CASSEGGQRRAPLHF.

V is TRBV20-1 and J is TRBJ2-1, with TRBD1 matching over 10 bases. Germline trimming cut 0 bases from V and 8 bases from J; bases unmatched to any gene: 13. The CDR3 is 17 residues long. Germline loops: CDR1 DFQATT, CDR2 SNEGSKA (reference sequence). CDR3 DNA sequence: TGCAGTGCTAGAGATCTGGGGACAGGGGTGGTCACCTATGAGCAGTTCTTC. It codes for CSARDLGTGVVTYEQFF.

This clonotype was counted at least ten times. J is TRBJ2-5 and V is TRBV28; 7 bases agree with TRBD1. Germline V lookup: CDR1 MDHEN, CDR2 SYDVKM. The V segment lost 6 bases and the J segment 3 bases; nucleotides outside the gene matches: 10. The CDR3 is made up of 15 amino acids. The CDR3 loop is CASRGDGTAKETQYF. The CDR3 DNA follows: TGTGCCAGCAGAGGTGACGGGACAGCCAAAGAGACCCAGTACTTC. The full variable domain, rest sourced from reference TRBV28 and TRBJ2-5, is DVKVTQSSRYLVKRTGEKVFLECVQDMDHENMFWYRQDPGLGLRLIYFSYDVKMKEKGDIPEGYSVSREKKERFSLILESASTNQTSMYLCASRGDGTAKETQYFGPGTRLLVL.

A few counts support this clonotype. The chain recombines TRBV7-6 with TRBJ2-1; 7 nucleotides agree with TRBD1. Germline V gives CDR1 SGHVS, CDR2 FNYEAQ. Unmatched junction bases numbered 7, after V lost 2 bases and J lost 3 bases. This CDR3 comprises 16 residues. CDR3 loop: CASSLWAGGDYNEQFF. In nucleotides, the CDR3 is TGTGCCAGCAGCTTATGGGCAGGGGGTGACTACAATGAGCAGTTCTTC.

The chain carries TRBV20-1 and TRBJ2-7; no clear D. This CDR3 comprises 14 residues. The V gene lost 2 bases and the J gene lost 0 bases, with 11 bases spanning the gap. Germline V gene sequence: CDR1 DFQATT, CDR2 SNEGSKA (reference sequence). CDR3 nucleotides: TGCAGTGCTAGAAACCCAGAAAGCTCCTACGAGCAGTACTTC. This codes for CSARNPESSYEQYF.

This clonotype was recorded many times. The rearrangement uses TRBV4-2 and TRBJ2-5; 7 positions match TRBD1. The J segment lost 2 bases and the V segment lost 4 bases, leaving 7 bases of the junction unmatched. CDR3 size: 15 residues. The germline V gene has CDR1 LGHNA and CDR2 YNFKEQ. The CDR3 DNA reads as TGTGCCAGCAGCCGAGGGGGACAGCCACAAGAGACCCAGTACTTC. Translating it yields CASSRGGQPQETQYF.

The rearrangement uses TRBV7-9 and TRBJ2-1; D perhaps matches TRBD1 (5 bases). Trimming shortened V by 1 base and J by 0 bases, and 7 bases separated the two germline ends. Germline loops: CDR1 SEHNR, CDR2 FQNEAQ (reference sequence). The CDR3 contains 15 residues. The CDR3 sequence: CASSLGTNSYNEQFF. The DNA for the CDR3 is TGTGCCAGCAGCTTAGGGACAAACTCCTACAATGAGCAGTTCTTC.

Points on this clonotype: Its ends do not fully match the called genes, so a read error is possible. The chain has TRBV6-2 or TRBV6-3 and TRBJ2-2; perhaps TRBD2 as D (6 bases). This CDR3 spans 14 amino acids. Germline assignment: CDR1 MNHEY and CDR2 SVGEGT. CDR3 DNA sequence: TGTGCCAGCAGACTAGCTCTGAACACCGGGGAGCTGTGTTTT. The encoded protein is CASRLALNTGELCF.

This clonotype was detected only a few times. This chain uses TRBV28 with TRBJ2-7; D perhaps matches TRBD2 (5 bases). Trimming stripped 2 bases from V and 0 bases from J, with 11 bases between. The CDR3 consists of 15 residues. In germline, CDR1 is MDHEN, CDR2 SYDVKM. This chain's CDR3 is CASSLEGPVSYEQYF. CDR3 bases: TGTGCCAGCAGTTTAGAGGGCCCCGTCTCCTACGAGCAGTACTTC. Full variable domain (missing parts from reference TRBV28 and TRBJ2-7): DVKVTQSSRYLVKRTGEKVFLECVQDMDHENMFWYRQDPGLGLRLIYFSYDVKMKEKGDIPEGYSVSREKKERFSLILESASTNQTSMYLCASSLEGPVSYEQYFGPGTRLTVT.

There are a few counts of this clonotype. The CDR3 DNA sequence: TGTGCCAGCATCCAAATGGGGGGTGGGACTGAAGCTTTCTTT. As protein: CASIQMGGGTEAFF. The chain links TRBV6-1 to TRBJ1-1; D might be TRBD1 (5 bases). This CDR3 has 14 residues. The V gene lost 7 bases and the J gene lost 5 bases, with 17 bases spanning the gap. Looked up from germline, CDR1 is MNHNS and CDR2 is SASEGT.

There are a few counts of this clonotype. The V and J genes are TRBV7-8 and TRBJ2-1, with TRBD2 matching over 13 bases. The J segment lost 0 bases and the V segment lost 5 bases, leaving 10 bases of the junction unmatched. The germline V gene encodes CDR1 SGHVS and CDR2 FQNEAQ. The CDR3 loop spans 19 amino acids. CDR3 sequence reads: CASSNGTSGVKSSYNEQFF. Here the CDR3 DNA reads TGTGCCAGCAGCAATGGGACTAGCGGGGTCAAAAGCTCCTACAATGAGCAGTTCTTC.

V is TRBV5-4 and J is TRBJ2-6; D remains ambiguous. V was pared by 3 bases and J by 4 bases, with 14 bases between. This CDR3 has 16 amino acids. Per the germline V gene, CDR1 is SGHNT and CDR2 is YYREEE (reference sequence). CDR3 residues: CASSSTLITGANVLTF. In DNA, the CDR3 is TGTGCCAGCAGCTCAACACTAATAACAGGGGCCAACGTCCTGACTTTC.

The sample holds many counts of this clonotype. The rearrangement links TRBV7-2 to TRBJ2-7, with 10 bases fitting TRBD1. After removal of 5 bases from V and 3 bases from J, the junction contained 4 bases not matched to a gene. Germline V gene sequence: CDR1 SGHTA, CDR2 FQGNSA. The CDR3 is made up of 14 amino acids. The DNA for the CDR3 is TGTGCCAGCAGCCTGGGACAGGGGCGCTACGAGCAGTACTTC. This sequence encodes CASSLGQGRYEQYF.